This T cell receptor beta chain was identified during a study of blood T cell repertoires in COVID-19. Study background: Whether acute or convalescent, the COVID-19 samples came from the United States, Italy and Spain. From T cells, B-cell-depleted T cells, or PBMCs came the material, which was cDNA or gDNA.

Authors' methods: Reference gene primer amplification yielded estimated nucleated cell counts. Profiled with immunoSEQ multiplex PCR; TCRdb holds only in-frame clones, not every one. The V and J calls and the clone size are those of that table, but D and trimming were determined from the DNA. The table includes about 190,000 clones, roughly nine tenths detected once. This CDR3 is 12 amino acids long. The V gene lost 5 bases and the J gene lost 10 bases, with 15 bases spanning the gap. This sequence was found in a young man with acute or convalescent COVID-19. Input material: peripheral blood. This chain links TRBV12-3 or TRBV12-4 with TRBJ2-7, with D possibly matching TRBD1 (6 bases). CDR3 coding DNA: TGTGCCAGCAGTCGGAACCGGGACACCCAGTACTTC. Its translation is CASSRNRDTQYF.